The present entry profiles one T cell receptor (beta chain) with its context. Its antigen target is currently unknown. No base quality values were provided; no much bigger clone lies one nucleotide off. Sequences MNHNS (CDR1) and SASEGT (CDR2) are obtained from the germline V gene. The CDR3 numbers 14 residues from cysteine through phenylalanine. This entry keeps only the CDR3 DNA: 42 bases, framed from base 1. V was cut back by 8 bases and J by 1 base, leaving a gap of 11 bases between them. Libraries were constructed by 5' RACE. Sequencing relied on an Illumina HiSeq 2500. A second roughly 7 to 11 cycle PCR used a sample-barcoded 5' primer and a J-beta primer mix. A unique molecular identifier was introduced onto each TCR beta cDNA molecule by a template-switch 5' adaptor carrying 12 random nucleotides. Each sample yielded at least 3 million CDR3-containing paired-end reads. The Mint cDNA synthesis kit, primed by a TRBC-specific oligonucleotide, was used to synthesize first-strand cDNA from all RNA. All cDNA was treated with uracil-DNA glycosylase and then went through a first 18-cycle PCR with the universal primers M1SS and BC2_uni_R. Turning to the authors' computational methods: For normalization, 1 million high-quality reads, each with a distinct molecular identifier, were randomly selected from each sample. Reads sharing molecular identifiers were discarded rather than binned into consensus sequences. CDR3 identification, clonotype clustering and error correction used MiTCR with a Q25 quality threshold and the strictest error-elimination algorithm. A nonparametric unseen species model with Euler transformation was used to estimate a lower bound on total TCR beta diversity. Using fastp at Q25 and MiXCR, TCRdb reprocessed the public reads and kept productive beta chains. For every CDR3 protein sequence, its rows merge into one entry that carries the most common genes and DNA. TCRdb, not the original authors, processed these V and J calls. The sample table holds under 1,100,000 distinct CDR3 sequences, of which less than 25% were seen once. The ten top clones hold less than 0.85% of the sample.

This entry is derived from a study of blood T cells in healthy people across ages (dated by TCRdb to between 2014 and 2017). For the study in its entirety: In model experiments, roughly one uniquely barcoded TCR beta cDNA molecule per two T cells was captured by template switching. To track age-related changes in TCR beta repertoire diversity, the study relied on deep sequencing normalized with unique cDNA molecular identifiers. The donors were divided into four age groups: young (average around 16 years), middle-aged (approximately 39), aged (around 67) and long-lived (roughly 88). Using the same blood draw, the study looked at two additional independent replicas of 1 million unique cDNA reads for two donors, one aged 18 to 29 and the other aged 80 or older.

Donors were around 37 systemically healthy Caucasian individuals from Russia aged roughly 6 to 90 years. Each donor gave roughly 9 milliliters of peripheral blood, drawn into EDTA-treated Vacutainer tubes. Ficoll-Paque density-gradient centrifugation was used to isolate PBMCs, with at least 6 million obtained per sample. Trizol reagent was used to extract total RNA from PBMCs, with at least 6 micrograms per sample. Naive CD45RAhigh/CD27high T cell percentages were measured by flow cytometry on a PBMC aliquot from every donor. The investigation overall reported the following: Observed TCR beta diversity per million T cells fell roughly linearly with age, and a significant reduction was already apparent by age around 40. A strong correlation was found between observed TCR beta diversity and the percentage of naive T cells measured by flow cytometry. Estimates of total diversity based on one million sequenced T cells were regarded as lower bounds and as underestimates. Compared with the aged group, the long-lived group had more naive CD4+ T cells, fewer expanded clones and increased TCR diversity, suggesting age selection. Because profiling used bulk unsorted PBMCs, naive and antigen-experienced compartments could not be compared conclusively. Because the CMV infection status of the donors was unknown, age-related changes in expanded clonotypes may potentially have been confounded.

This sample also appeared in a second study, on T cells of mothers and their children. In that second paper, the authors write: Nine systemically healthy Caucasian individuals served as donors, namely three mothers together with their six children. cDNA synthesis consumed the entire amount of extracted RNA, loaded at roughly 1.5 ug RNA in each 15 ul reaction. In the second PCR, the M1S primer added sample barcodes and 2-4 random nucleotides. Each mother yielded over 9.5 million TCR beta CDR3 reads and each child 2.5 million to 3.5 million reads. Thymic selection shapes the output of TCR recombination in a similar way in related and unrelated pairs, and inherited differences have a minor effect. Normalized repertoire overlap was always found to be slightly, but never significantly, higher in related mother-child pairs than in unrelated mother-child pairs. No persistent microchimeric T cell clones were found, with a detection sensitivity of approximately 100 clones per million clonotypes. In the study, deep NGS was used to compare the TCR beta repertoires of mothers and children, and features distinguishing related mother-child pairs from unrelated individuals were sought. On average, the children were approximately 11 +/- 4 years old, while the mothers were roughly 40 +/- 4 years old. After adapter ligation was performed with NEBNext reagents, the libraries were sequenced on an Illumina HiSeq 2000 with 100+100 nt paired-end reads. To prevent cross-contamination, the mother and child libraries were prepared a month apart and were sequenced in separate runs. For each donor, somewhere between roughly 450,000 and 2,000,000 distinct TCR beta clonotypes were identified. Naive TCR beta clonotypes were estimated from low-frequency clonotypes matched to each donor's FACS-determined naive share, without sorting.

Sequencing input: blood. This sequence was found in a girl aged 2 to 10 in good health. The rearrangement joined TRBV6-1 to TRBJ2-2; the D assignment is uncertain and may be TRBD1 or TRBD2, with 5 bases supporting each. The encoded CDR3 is CASPRDLNTGELFF. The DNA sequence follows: TGTGCCAGCCCCAGGGACCTGAACACCGGGGAGCTGTTTTTT.